Listed below are T cell receptor beta chains from one sample, sequenced in a study of CD8 T cells in Susac syndrome. From the immunoSEQ multiplex PCR reads, TCRdb called clonotypes with MiXCR, one entry per CDR3 protein. The repertoire holds 250,000 to 300,000 distinct CDR3 sequences, with about nine tenths as singletons. Sequencing was done on a sample of CD8+ T cells from PBMCs. Source of these receptors: a human donor with multiple sclerosis. Both conserved end residues are part of each CDR3. The D gene is left open where the match is weak. Expanded clones get a size class; other rows say once, few or many, or leave the size out.

v_call	d_call	clone_size	j_call	cdr3_aa	cdr3_nt
TRBV14	-	-	TRBJ2-5	CASSQEVASQETQYF	TGTGCCAGCAGCCAAGAGGTAGCGTCTCAAGAGACCCAGTACTTC
TRBV10-2	-	once	TRBJ1-5	CASNESGTHEGNQPQHF	TGCGCCAGCAACGAAAGTGGGACCCACGAGGGCAATCAGCCCCAGCATTTT
TRBV29-1	TRBD2	-	TRBJ2-4	CSALGSIGRDIQYF	TGCAGCGCCCTAGGTTCTATTGGGAGGGACATTCAGTACTTC
TRBV7-3	-	-	TRBJ1-2	CASSLWQTTLSLWLDGYTF	TGTGCCAGCAGCTTATGGCAGACCACCCTCTCATTATGGTTAGATGGCTACACCTTC
TRBV2	TRBD1	-	TRBJ1-4	CASSEGRQGETGNEKLFF	TGTGCCAGCAGTGAAGGAAGACAGGGAGAGACCGGTAATGAAAAACTGTTTTTT
TRBV28	-	-	TRBJ1-4	CASSFLAGVNEKLFF	-
TRBV23-1	-	-	TRBJ2-1	CASSPAGTPSSSSYNEQFF	TGCGCCAGCAGTCCGGCGGGGACTCCCTCATCGAGCTCCTACAATGAGCAGTTCTTC
TRBV7-9	-	-	TRBJ2-5	CASRPTYRETQYF	TGTGCCAGCAGACCCACATACAGGGAGACCCAGTACTTC
TRBV7-6	-	-	TRBJ2-7	CASSLGVGGPYEQYF	TGTGCCAGCAGCTTAGGCGTGGGGGGCCCCTACGAGCAGTACTTC
TRBV19	-	-	TRBJ2-7	CASSMGLNGEQYF	TGTGCCAGTAGTATGGGTTTGAATGGCGAGCAGTACTTC
TRBV27	TRBD1	-	TRBJ2-7	CASSLWGTALSYEQYF	TGTGCCAGCAGTTTATGGGGGACAGCCCTTTCCTACGAGCAGTACTTC
TRBV6-5	-	-	TRBJ2-7	CASSPSSGTFSYEQYF	TGTGCCAGCAGTCCCTCGTCCGGCACGTTCTCCTACGAGCAGTACTTC
TRBV30	-	-	TRBJ1-1	CAWDRNTEAFF	TGTGCCTGGGACAGGAACACTGAAGCTTTCTTT
TRBV6-2/TRBV6-3	-	-	TRBJ2-3	CASSSKESTDTQYF	TGTGCCAGCAGTTCCAAGGAGAGCACAGATACGCAGTATTTT
TRBV24-1	-	-	TRBJ2-5	CATSAAEAGKTQYF	TGTGCCACCAGTGCCGCTGAGGCAGGAAAGACCCAGTACTTC
TRBV29-1	-	-	TRBJ2-1	CSVERVYDDEQFF	TGCAGCGTTGAGAGGGTATATGATGATGAGCAGTTCTTC
TRBV11-2	TRBD2	-	TRBJ2-7	CASRPAGGSYEQYF	TGTGCCAGCAGGCCAGCGGGAGGATCCTACGAGCAGTACTTC
TRBV6-5	TRBD1	-	TRBJ1-2	CATRGLTGGYTF	TGTGCCACCCGCGGATTGACAGGGGGCTACACCTTC
TRBV20-1	-	-	TRBJ2-5	CSARGATALGGTQYF	TGCAGTGCTAGAGGCGCGACGGCCCTCGGCGGGACCCAGTACTTC
TRBV27	TRBD2	-	TRBJ2-1	CASNAGLEGHEQFF	TGTGCCAGTAACGCGGGACTAGAGGGCCATGAGCAGTTCTTC
TRBV2	-	-	TRBJ1-2	CASSDGAYGYTF	TGTGCCAGCAGTGACGGCGCATATGGCTACACCTTC
TRBV20-1	-	-	TRBJ2-7	CSARDWGTYEQYF	TGCAGTGCTAGAGATTGGGGGACTTACGAGCAGTACTTC
TRBV7-8	TRBD2	-	TRBJ2-1	CASSLALAGGPLEYNEQFF	TGTGCCAGCAGCTTAGCCTTAGCGGGAGGACCCTTAGAGTACAATGAGCAGTTCTTC
TRBV9	-	-	TRBJ1-2	CASSLTSGNIYGYTF	TGTGCCAGCAGCCTTACGTCAGGGAATATCTATGGCTACACCTTC